This T cell receptor (beta chain) emerged from a study of cytomegalovirus exposure and HLA in healthy donors. Primers included in the PCR were 60 Vbeta and 13 Jbeta primers. Data came from immunoSEQ multiplex PCR; TCRdb stores just in-frame clones and leaves some out. In the table there are about 150,000 clones, roughly 75% of which are singletons. The J segment lost 4 bases and the V segment lost 1 base, leaving 1 base of the junction unmatched. Germline V lookup: CDR1 SQVTM, CDR2 ANQGSEA. This CDR3 spans 14 amino acids. The sequenced material came from PBMCs. The chain employs TRBV29-1 and TRBJ2-1; TRBD1 matches 10 bases. The receptor's source is a man younger than 35 in good health and CMV-seropositive. The CDR3 nucleotides read TGCAGCGTTGAAGGGACAGGGGGTTACAATGAGCAGTTCTTC. Its protein is CSVEGTGGYNEQFF.